This entry is about one TCR beta chain. These data come from a study of shared clonotypes between healthy human individuals. Overall study context: Each donor's CD4 naive and CD4 memory cells filled three plates apiece, CD8 naive two, and CD8 memory one.

Subsets obtained from CD4+ cells comprised CD45RA+ naive and CD45RA-negative memory cells. The repertoire was sequenced with immunoSEQ multiplex PCR; TCRdb's copy has only in-frame clones and lacks some. The repertoire consists of about 1.5 million clones, with about 96% occurring once and the leading ten covering about 1.2%. There are 16 residues in the CDR3. Germline loops: CDR1 SGHRS, CDR2 YFSETQ. Trimming left V 6 bases short and J 2 bases short, with 21 bases between. This clonotype was obtained from a man aged 30 to 39 in good health. The specimen was naive CD4+ T cells sorted from blood. Documented subset: CD45RA+ positively selected. The chain employs TRBV5-1 and TRBJ2-7; D call uncertain. In DNA, the CDR3 is TGCGCCAGCACCCCATCCGCCGGCTCCTTAACCTACGAGCAGTACTTC. This gives the protein CASTPSAGSLTYEQYF.